The T cell receptor beta chain described here comes from a study of sequential checkpoint blockade in melanoma. Germline CDR1 and CDR2: SEHNR and FQNEAQ (reference sequence). V lost 4 bases, J lost 2 bases, and 14 bases lay in between. The CDR3 sequence is 15 residues long. This clone showed up just a few times. TCRdb keeps only in-frame clones here, not all; method: immunoSEQ multiplex PCR. The sample shows some 21,000 clones, approximately 81% of them seen only once. Treatment: randomized to nivolumab then ipilimumab (arm A) or the reverse (arm B). This clonotype originated in a human donor with melanoma. This chain links TRBV7-9 with TRBJ1-2; a weak D match, TRBD1 (6 bases). The sequencing used CD8+ T cells sorted from blood (inferred from file names), collected from a patient given nivolumab and ipilimumab in sequence. The DNA for the CDR3 is TGTGCCAGCAGCTACGGACAGAGTATGAACTATGGCTACACCTTC. Translation gives CASSYGQSMNYGYTF.